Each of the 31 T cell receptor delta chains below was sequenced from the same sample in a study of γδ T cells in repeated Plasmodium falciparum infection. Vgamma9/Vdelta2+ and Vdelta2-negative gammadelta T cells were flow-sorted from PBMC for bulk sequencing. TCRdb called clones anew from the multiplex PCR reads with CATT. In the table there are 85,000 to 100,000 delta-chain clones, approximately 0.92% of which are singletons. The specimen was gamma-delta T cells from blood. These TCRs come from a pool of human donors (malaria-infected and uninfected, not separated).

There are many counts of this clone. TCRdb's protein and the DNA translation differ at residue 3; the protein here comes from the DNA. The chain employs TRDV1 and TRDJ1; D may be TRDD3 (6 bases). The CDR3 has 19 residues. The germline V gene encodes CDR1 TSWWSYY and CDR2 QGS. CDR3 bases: TGTGCTCCTGGGGAACGGGGCATAAAGACGAGGGAGTACACCGATAAACTCATCTTT. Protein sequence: CAPGERGIKTREYTDKLIF.

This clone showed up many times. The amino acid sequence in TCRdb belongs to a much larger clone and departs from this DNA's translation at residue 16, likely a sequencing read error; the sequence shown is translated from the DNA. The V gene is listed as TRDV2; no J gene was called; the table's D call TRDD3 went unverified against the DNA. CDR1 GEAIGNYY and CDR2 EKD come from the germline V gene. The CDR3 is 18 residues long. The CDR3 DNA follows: TGTGCCTGTGACCCTTTGACTGGGGGATACTCTGACACCGATAAACCCATCTTT. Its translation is CACDPLTGGYSDTDKPIF.

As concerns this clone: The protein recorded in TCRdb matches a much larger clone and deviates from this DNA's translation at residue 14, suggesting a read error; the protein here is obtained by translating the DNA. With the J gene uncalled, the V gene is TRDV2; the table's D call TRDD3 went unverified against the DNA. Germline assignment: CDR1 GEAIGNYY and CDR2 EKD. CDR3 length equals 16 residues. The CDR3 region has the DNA TGTGCCTGTGACACGCGGGGATACCAAGGGGCTGGTAAACCCATCTTT. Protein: CACDTRGYQGAGKPIF.

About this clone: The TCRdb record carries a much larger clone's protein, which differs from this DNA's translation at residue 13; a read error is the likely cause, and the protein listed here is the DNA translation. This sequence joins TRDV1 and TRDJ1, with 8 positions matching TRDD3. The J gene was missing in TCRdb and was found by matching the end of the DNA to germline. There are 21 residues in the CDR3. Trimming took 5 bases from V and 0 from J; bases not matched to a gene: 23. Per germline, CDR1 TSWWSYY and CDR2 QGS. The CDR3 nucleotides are TGTGCTCTTGGGCTTACTCGACGTAATAACTGGGGGGTACGGTACACCGATAAACTCATCTTT. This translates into CALGLTRRNNWGVRYTDKLIF.

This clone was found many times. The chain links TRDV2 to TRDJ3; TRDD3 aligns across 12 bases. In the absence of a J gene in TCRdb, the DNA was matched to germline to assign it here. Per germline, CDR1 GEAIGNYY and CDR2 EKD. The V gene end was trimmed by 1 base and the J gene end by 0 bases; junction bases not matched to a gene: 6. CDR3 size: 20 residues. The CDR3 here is CACDTTGGYSSSWDTRQMFF. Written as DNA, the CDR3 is TGTGCCTGTGACACTACTGGGGGATACTCCAGCTCCTGGGACACCCGACAGATGTTTTTC.

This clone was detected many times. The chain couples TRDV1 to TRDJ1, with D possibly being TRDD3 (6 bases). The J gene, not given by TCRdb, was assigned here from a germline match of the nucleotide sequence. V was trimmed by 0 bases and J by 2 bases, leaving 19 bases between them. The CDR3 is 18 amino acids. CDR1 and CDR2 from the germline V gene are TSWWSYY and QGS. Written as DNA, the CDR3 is TGTGCTCTTGGGGAACTCTATAACGGGCTGGGGTTTACCGATAAACTCATCTTT. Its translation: CALGELYNGLGFTDKLIF.

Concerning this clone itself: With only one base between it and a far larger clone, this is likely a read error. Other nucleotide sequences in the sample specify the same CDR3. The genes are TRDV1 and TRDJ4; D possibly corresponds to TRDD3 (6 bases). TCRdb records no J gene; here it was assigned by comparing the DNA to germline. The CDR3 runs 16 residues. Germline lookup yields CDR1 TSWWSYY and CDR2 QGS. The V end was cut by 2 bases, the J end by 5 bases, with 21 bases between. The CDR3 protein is CALGEIGGLGTGPLIF. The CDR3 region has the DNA TGTGCTCTTGGGGAAATTGGCGGGCTGGGGACCGGGCCCCTGATCTTT.

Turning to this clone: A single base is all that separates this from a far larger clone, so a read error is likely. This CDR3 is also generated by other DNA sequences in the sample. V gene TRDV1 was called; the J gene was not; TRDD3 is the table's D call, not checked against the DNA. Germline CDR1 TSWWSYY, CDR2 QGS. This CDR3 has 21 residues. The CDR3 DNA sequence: TGTGCTCTTGGGGAACGACGCCCCTTCCTACGGAATGGAAGGTACACCGATAAGCTCATCTTT. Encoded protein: CALGERRPFLRNGRYTDKLIF.

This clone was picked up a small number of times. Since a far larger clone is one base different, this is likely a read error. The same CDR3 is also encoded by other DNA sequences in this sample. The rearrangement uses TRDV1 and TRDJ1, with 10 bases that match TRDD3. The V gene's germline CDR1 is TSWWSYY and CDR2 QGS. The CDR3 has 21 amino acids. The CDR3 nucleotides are TGTGCTCTTGGGGAACCGACCCATTCCTCTAATGGGGGATACTACACCGATAAGCTCATCTTT. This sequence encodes CALGEPTHSSNGGYYTDKLIF.

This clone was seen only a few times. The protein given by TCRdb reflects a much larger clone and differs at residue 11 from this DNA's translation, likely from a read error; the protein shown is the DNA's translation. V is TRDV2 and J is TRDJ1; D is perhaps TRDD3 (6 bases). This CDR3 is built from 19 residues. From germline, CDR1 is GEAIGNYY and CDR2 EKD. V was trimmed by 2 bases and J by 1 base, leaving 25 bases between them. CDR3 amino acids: CACDIKISSGEPFTDKLIF. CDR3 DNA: TGTGCCTGTGACATTAAGATTTCCTCTGGGGAACCATTCACCGATAAACTCATCTTT.

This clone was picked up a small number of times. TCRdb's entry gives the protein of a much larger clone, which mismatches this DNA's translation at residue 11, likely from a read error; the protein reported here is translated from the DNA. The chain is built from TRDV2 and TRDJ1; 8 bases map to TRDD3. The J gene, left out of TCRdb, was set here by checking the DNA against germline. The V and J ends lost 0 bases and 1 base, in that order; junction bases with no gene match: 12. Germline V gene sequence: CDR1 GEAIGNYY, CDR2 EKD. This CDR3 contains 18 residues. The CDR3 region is CACDTPLGGGCPTDKLIF. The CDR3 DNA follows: TGTGCCTGTGACACCCCTTTAGGTGGGGGATGCCCCACCGATAAACTCATCTTT.

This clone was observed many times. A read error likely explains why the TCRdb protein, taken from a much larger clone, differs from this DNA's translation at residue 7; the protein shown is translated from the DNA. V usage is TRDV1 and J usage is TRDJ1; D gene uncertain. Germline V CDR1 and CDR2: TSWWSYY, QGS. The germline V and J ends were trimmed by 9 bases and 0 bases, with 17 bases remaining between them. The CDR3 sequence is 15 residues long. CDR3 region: CALGPLVLYTDKLIF. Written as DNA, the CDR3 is TGTGCTCTCGGGCCGCTGGTGTTGTACACCGATAAACTCATCTTT.

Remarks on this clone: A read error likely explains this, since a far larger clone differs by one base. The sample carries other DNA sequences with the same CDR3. In nucleotides, the CDR3 is TGTGCCTGTGACCCGATACTGGGGGATACGCATCAAACCGATAAACTAATCTTT. This translates into CACDPILGDTHQTDKLIF. The J gene has no call, while the V gene is TRDV2; no check of the table's D call, TRDD3, against the DNA was made. CDR3 size: 18 residues. Germline V gene lookup returns CDR1 GEAIGNYY and CDR2 EKD.

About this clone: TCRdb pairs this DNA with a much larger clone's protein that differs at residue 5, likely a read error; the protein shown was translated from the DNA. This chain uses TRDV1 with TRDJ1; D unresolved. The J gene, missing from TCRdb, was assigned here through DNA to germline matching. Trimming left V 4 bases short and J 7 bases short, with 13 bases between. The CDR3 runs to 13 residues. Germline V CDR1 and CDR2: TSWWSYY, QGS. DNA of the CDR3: TGTGCTCTTGGGGGACCGAGGGACCCTAAACTCATCTTT. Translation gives CALGGPRDPKLIF.

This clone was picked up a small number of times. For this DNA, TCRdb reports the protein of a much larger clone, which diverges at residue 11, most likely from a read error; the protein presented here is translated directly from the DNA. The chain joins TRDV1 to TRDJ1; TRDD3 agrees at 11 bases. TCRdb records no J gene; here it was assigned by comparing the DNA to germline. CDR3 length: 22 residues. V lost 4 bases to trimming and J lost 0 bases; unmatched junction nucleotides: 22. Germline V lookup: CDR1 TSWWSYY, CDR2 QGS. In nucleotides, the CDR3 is TGTGCTCTTGGGGGCCACCTCCACCTCAAAGCTGGGGGATACCTGTACACCGATAAACTCATCTTT. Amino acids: CALGGHLHLKAGGYLYTDKLIF.

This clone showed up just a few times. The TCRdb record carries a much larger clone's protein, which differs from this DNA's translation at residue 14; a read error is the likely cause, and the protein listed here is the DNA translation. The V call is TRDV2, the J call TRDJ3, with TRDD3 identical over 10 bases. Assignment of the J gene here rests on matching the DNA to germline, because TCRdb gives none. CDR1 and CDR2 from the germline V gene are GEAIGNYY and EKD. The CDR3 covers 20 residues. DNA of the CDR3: TGTGCCTGTGACAGTACTGGGGGATCTAGGAGCTCCTGGGGCACCCGACAGATGTTTTTC. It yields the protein CACDSTGGSRSSWGTRQMFF.

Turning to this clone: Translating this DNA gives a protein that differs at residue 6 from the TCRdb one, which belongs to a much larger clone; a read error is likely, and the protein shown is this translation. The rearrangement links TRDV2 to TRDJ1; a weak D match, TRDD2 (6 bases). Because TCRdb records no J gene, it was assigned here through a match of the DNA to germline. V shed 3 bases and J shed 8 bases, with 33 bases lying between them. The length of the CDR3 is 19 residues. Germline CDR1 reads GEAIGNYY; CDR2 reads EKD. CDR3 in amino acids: CACDPQGGAPSEVDSKLIF. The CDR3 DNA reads TGTGCCTGTGACCCCCAGGGGGGGGCCCCTTCCGAGGTGGACAGCAAACTCATCTTT.

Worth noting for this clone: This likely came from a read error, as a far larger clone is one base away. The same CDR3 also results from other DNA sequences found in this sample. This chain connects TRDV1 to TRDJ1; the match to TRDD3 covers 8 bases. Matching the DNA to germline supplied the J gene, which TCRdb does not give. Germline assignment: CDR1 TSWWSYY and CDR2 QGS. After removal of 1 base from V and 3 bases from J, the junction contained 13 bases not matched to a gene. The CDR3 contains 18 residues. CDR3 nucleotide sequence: TGTGCTCTTGGGGAACCTCTAAGGGATACGTGGCAGGCCGATAAACTCATCTTT. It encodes CALGEPLRDTWQADKLIF.

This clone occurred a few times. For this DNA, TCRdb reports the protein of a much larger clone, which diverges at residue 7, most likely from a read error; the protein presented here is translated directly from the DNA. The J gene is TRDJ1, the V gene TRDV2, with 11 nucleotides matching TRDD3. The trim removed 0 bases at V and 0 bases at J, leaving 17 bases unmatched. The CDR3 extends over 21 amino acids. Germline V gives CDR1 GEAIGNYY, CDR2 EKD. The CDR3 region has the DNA TGTGCCTGTGACACCGTTATTGGGGGATACGCCGAGCGGAAGGACACCGATAAACTCATCTTT. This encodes CACDTVIGGYAERKDTDKLIF.

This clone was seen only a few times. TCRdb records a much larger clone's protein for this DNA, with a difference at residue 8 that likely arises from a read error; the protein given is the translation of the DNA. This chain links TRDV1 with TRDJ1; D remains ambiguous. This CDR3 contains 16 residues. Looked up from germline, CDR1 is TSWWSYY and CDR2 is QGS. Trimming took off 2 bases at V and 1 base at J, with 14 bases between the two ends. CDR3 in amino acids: CALGETSPYSTDKLIF. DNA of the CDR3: TGTGCTCTTGGGGAAACATCTCCCTATAGCACCGATAAACTCATCTTT.

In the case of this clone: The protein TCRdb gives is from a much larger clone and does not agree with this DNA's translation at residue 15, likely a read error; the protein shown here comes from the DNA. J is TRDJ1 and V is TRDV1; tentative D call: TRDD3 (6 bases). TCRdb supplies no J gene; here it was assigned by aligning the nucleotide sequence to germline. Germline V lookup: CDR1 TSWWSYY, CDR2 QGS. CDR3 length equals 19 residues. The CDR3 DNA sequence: TGTGCTCTTGGGTCCTTCATCCGGGGATTCCGATCGTACACCGGTAAACTCATCTTT. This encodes CALGSFIRGFRSYTGKLIF.

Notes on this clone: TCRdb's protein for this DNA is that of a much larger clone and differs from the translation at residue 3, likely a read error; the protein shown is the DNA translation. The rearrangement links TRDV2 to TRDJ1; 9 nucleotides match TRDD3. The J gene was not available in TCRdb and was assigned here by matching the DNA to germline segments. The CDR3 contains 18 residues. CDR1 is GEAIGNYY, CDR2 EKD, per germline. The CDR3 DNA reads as TGTGCCCGTGACACTCTATCACTGGGGGACCCGTACACCGATAAACTCATCTTT. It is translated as CARDTLSLGDPYTDKLIF.

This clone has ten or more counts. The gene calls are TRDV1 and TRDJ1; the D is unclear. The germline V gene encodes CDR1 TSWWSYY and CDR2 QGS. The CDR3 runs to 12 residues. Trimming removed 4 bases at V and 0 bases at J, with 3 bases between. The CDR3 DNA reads TGTGCTCTTGGGGGATACACCGATAAACTCATCTTT. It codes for CALGGYTDKLIF.

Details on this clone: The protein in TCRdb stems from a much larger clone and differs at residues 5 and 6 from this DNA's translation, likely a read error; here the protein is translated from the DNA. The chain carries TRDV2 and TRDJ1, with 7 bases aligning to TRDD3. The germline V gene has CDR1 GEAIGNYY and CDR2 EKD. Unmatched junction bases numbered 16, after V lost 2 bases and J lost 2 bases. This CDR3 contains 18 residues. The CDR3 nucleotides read TGTGCCTGTGACAGGGAGGATACGGCCACATCGCAGACCGATAAACTCATCTTT. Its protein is CACDREDTATSQTDKLIF.

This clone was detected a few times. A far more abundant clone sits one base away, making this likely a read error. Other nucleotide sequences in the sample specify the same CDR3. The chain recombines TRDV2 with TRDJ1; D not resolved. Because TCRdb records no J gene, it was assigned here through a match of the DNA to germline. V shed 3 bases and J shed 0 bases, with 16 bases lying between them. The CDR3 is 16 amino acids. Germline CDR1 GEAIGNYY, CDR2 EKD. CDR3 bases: TGTGCCTGTGACGCTCTGTATACCTTGTACACCGATAAACTCATCTTT. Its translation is CACDALYTLYTDKLIF.

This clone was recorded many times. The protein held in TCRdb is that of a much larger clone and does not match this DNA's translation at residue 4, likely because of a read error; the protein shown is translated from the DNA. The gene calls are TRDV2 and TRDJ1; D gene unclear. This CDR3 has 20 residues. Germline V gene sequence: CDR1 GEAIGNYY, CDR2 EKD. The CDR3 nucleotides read TGTGCCTGTGGCACCATCCTGGCCAGCCCCCAAAACTACTACGGCGATAAACTCATCTTT. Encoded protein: CACGTILASPQNYYGDKLIF.

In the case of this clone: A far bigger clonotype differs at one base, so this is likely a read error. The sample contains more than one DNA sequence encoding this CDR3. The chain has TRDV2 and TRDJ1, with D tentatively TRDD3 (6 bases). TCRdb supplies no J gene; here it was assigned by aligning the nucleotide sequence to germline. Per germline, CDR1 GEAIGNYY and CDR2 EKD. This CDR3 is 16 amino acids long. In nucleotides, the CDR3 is TGTGCCTGTGACACCGACGCAGGGGGACCCACCGACAAACTCATCTTT. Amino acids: CACDTDAGGPTDKLIF.

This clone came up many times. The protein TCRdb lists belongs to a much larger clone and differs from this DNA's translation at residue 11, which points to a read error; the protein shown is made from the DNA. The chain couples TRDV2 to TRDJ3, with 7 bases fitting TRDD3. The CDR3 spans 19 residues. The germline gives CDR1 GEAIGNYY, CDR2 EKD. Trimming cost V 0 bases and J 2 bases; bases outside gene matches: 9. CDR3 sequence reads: CACDTLGGRSPWDTRQMFF. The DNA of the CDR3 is TGTGCCTGTGACACCCTGGGGGGTCGAAGCCCCTGGGACACCCGACAGATGTTTTTC.

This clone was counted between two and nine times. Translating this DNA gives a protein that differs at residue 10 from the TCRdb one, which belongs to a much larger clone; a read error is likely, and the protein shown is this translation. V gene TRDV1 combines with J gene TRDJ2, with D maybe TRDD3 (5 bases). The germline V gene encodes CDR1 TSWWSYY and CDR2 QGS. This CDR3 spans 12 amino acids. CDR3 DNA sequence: TGTGCTCTCGCCGCGGGGACAGCACAATTCTTCTTT. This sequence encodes CALAAGTAQFFF.

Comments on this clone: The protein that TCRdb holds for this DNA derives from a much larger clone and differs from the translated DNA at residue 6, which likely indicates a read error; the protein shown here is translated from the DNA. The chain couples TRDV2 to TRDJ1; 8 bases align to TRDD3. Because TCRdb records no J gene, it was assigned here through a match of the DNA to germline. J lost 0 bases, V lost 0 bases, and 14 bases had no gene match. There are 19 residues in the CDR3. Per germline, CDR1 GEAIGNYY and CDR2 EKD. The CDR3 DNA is TGTGCCTGTGACACCAACTACTGGGGGGCCGGGCCTTACACCGATAAACTCATCTTT. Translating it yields CACDTNYWGAGPYTDKLIF.

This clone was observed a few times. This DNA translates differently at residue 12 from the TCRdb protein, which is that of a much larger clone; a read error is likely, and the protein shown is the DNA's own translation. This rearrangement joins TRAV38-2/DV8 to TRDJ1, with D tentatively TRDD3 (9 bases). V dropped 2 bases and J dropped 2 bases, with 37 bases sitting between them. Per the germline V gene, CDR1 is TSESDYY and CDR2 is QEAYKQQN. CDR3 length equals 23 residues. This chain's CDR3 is CAYRSKISFLDTTGGHGTDKLIF. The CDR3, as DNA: TGTGCTTATAGGAGTAAGATTTCCTTCCTAGACACTACTGGGGGACACGGGACCGATAAACTCATCTTT.